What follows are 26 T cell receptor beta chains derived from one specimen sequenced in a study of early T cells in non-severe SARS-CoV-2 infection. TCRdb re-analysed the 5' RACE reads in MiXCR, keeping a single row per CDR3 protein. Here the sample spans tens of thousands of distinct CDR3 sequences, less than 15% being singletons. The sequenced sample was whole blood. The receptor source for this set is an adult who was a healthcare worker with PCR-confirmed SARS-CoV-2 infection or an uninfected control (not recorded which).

The CDR3 region has the DNA TGTGCCAGTAAACCCCGACCGGGACAGGGGCCCTACGAGCAGTACTTC. Amino acid sequence: CASKPRPGQGPYEQYF. V usage is TRBV19 and J usage is TRBJ2-7; 10 nucleotides line up with TRBD1. Germline CDR1 reads LNHDA; CDR2 reads SQIVND (reference sequence). J lost 2 bases, V lost 7 bases, and 11 bases had no gene match. The CDR3 has 16 residues.

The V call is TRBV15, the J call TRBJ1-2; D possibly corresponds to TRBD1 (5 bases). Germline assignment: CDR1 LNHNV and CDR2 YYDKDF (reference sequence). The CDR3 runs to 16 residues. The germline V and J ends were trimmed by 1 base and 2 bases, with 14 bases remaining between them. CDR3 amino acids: CATSRGRENLNYGYTF. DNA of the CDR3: TGTGCCACCAGCAGAGGCAGGGAGAACCTGAACTATGGCTACACCTTC.

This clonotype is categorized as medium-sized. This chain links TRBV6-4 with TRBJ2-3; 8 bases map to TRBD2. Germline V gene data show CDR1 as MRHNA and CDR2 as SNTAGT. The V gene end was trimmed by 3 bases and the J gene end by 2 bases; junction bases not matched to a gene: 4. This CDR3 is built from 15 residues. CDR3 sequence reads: CASSERAGVTDTQYF. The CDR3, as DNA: TGTGCCAGCAGTGAAAGAGCGGGGGTCACAGATACGCAGTATTTT.

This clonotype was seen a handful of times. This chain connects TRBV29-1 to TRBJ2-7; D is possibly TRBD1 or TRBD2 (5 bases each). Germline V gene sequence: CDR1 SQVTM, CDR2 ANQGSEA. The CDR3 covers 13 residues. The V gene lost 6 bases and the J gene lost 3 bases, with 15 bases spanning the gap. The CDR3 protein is CSVRRRDHYEQYF. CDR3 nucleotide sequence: TGCAGCGTCCGTCGAAGGGACCACTACGAGCAGTACTTC.

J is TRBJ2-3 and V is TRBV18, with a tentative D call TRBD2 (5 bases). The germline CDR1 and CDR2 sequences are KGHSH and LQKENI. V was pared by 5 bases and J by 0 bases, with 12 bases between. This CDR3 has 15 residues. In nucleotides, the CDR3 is TGTGCCAGCTCAATCATAGCGAGTAGCACAGATACGCAGTATTTT. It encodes CASSIIASSTDTQYF.

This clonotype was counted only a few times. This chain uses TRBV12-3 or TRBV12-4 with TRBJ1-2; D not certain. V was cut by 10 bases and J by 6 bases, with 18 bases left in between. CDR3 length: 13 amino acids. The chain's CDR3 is CATQPGPWHGYTF. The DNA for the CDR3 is TGTGCCACTCAACCGGGCCCTTGGCATGGCTACACCTTC.

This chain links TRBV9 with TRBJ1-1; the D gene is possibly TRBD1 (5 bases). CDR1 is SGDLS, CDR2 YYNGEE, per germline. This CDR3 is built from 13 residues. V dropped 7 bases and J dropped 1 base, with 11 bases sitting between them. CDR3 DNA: TGTGCCAGCGGAAGGACACCGAACACTGAAGCTTTCTTT. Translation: CASGRTPNTEAFF.

The DNA of the CDR3 is TGTGCCAGCAGCCACGGACTAGCGGGCACAGATACGCAGTATTTT. This sequence encodes CASSHGLAGTDTQYF. The chain couples TRBV11-2 to TRBJ2-3; the match to TRBD2 covers 10 bases. Germline-derived CDR1 and CDR2 are SGHAT and FQNNGV. V gave up 5 bases and J gave up 1 base; unmatched junction bases: 3. This CDR3 is 15 amino acids long.

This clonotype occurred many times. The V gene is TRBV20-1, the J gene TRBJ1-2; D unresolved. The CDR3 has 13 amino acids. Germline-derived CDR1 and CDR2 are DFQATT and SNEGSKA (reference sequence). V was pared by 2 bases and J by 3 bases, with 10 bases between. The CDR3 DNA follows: TGCAGTGCTAGACGGGTGGGCGACTATGGCTACACCTTC. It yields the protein CSARRVGDYGYTF.

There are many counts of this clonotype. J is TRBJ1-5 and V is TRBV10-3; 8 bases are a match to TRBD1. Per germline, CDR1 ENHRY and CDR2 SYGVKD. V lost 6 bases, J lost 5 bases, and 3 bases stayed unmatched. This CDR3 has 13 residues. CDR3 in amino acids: CAIRSTGDQPQHF. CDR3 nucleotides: TGTGCCATCAGATCGACAGGGGATCAGCCCCAGCATTTT.

The CDR3 reads CASSLGSSSDGQISKTANTGELFF. The CDR3 DNA sequence: TGTGCCAGCAGCTTAGGGTCGTCATCGGACGGGCAGATAAGCAAGACCGCGAACACCGGGGAGCTGTTTTTT. The rearrangement links TRBV5-8 to TRBJ2-2; D not resolved. V lost 2 bases and J 0 bases, leaving 35 bases between the germline ends. This CDR3 is built from 24 residues. The germline gives CDR1 SGHTS, CDR2 YDEGEE.

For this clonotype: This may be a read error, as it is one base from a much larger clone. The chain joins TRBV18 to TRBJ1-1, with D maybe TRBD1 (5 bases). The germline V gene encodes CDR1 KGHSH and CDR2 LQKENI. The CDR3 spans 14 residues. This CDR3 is CACSPGLGNTEAFF. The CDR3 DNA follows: TGTGCCTGCTCACCGGGACTGGGGAACACTGAAGCTTTCTTT.

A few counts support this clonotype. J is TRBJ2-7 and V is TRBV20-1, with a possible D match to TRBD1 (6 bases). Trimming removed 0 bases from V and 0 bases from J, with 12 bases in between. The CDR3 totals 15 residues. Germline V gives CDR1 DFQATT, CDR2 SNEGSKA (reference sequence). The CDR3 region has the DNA TGCAGTGCTAGAGATTTGGGGGCTAGCTCCTACGAGCAGTACTTC. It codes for CSARDLGASSYEQYF.

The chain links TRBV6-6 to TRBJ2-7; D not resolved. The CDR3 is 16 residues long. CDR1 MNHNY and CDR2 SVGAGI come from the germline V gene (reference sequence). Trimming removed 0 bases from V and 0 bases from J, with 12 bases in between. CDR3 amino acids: CASSYSSTQSSYEQYF. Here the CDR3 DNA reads TGTGCCAGCAGTTACTCGTCTACCCAGTCCTCCTACGAGCAGTACTTC.

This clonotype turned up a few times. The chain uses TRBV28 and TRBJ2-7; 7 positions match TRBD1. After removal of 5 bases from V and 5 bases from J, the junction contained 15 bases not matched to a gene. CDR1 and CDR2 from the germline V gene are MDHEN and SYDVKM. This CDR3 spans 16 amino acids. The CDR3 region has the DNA TGTGCCAGCAGTGGAGCCGAGGGGGCGCCTGGCCACGAGCAGTACTTC. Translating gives CASSGAEGAPGHEQYF.

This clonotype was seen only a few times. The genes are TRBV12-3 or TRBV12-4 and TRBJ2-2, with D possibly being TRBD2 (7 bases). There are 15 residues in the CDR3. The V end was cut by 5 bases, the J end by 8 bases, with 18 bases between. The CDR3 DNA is TGTGCCAGCAGTCCCCAACGGGGGGCGGCTGGGGAGCTGTTTTTT. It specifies CASSPQRGAAGELFF.

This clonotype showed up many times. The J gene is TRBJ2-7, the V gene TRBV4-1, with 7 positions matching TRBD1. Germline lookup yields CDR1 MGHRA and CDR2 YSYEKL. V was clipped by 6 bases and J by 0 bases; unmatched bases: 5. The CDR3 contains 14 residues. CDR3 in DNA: TGCGCCAGCAGGGCAGGGGACAGCTCCTACGAGCAGTACTTC. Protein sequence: CASRAGDSSYEQYF.

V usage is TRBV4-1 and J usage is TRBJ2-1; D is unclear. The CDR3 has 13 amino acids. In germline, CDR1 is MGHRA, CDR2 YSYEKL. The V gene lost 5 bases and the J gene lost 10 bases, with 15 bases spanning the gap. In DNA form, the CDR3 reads TGCGCCAGCAGCTCGGATGGCCCAGGAGAGCAGTTCTTC. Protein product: CASSSDGPGEQFF.

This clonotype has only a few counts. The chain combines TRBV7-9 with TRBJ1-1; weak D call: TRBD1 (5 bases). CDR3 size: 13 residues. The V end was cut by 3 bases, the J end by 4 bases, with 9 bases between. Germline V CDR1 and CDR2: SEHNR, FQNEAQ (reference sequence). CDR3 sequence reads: CASSFRAGTEAFF. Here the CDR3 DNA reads TGTGCCAGCAGCTTCAGGGCTGGCACTGAAGCTTTCTTT. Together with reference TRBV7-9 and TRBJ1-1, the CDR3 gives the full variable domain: DTGVSQNPRHKITKRGQNVTFRCDPISEHNRLYWYRQTLGQGPEFLTYFQNEAQLEKSRLLSDRFSAERPKGSFSTLEIQRTEQGDSAMYLCASSFRAGTEAFFGQGTRLTVV.

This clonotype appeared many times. This chain's CDR3 is CASSLGQNTLTDTQYF. For the CDR3, the DNA is TGCGCCAGCAGCTTGGGGCAGAACACCCTCACAGATACGCAGTATTTT. The V call is TRBV5-1, the J call TRBJ2-3; D is unclear. The CDR3 loop spans 16 amino acids. The germline V gene encodes CDR1 SGHRS and CDR2 YFSETQ. The V and J ends lost 0 bases and 2 bases respectively, with 13 bases between them.

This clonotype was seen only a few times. The CDR3 DNA sequence: TGTGCCAGCAGCTTATCCGGGACAGGGCCAGATACGCAGTATTTT. Its translation is CASSLSGTGPDTQYF. The chain has TRBV7-3 and TRBJ2-3, with 9 bases identical to TRBD1. V shed 2 bases, J shed 4 bases, and the junction held 4 bases outside the gene matches. This CDR3 region has 15 residues. Germline-derived CDR1 and CDR2 are SGHTA and FQGTGA.

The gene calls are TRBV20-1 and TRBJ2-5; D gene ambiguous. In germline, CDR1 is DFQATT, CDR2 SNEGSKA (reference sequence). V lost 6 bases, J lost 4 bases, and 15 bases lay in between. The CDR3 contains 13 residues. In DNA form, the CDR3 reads TGCAGTGCCCTCCGGGCCCCTCGAGAGACCCAGTACTTC. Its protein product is CSALRAPRETQYF.

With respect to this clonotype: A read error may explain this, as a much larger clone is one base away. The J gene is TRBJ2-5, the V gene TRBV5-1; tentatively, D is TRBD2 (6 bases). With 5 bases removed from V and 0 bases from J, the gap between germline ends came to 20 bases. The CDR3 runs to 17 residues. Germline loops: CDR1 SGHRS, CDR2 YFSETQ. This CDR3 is CASSVHPGRENQETQYF. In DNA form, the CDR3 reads TGCGCCAGCAGTGTCCATCCTGGACGGGAGAACCAAGAGACCCAGTACTTC.

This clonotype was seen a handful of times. The CDR3 DNA is TGTGCCAGCAGCGTCGGGGGCCCCACTGAAGCTTTCTTT. This translates into CASSVGGPTEAFF. This rearrangement joins TRBV12-3 or TRBV12-4 to TRBJ1-1, with D possibly being TRBD1 (6 bases). V lost 6 bases and J lost 4, with 12 bases in between. This CDR3 is built from 13 residues.

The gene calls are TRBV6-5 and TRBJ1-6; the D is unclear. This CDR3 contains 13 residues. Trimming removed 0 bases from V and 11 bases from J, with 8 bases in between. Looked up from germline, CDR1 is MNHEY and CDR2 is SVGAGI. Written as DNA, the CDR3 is TGTGCCAGCAGTTACTCGAAGGCTACACCCCTCCACTTT. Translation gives CASSYSKATPLHF.

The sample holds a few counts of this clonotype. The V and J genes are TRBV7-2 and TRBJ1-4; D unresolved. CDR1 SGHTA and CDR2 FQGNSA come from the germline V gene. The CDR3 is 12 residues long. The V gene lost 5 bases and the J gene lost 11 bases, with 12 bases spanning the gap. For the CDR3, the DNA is TGTGCCAGCAGCCCTCTTCTGGGGAAACTGTTTTTT. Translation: CASSPLLGKLFF.